These T cell receptor beta chains were read from a single sample in a study of beta chain features in type 1 diabetes. Here immunoSEQ multiplex PCR was the method, and the copy in TCRdb shows in-frame clones only, minus some. The sample lists about 170,000 clones; under 9.5% were seen once. The sequencing sample was made of central memory CD4+ T cells from blood. The receptors come from a young man with type 1 diabetes. Each CDR3 is given with its conserved first and last residue. D genes are given only for firm matches. A clone size is listed for some rows: how often the clone was seen (once, few, many), or a class if it is expanded.

abundance,j_gene,d_gene,v_gene,CDR3nt,CDR3aa
-,TRBJ1-1,-,TRBV5-1,TGCGCCAGCAGCTTGGGGGAGCCGTACACTGAAGCTTTCTTT,CASSLGEPYTEAFF
few,TRBJ1-5,-,TRBV30,TGTGCCTGGAGAAGAGATAGCAATCAGCCCCAGCATTTT,CAWRRDSNQPQHF
-,TRBJ2-2,-,TRBV18,TGTGCCAGCTCAGGACAGAACACCGGGGAGCTGTTTTTT,CASSGQNTGELFF
few,TRBJ2-7,-,TRBV1,TGCACCAGCGAGCGGGAGGAGGACGAGCAGTACTTC,CTSEREEDEQYF
-,TRBJ2-2,TRBD2,TRBV18,TGTGCCAGCTCACCTCCTGGACTAGCGGGAGGCGGTAGGAACACCGGGGAGCTGTTTTTT,CASSPPGLAGGGRNTGELFF
-,TRBJ2-4,-,TRBV9,TGTGCCAGCAGCCCGCGGGGTGCAAAAAACATTCAGTACTTC,CASSPRGAKNIQYF
-,TRBJ2-5,TRBD2,TRBV4-1,TGCGCCAGCAGCCAGGGGACTAGCACGATGGAGACCCAGTACTTC,CASSQGTSTMETQYF
-,TRBJ2-1,TRBD1,TRBV7-2,TGTGCCAGCAGCTCCGACAGGGGGAGCTACAATGAGCAGTTCTTC,CASSSDRGSYNEQFF
few,TRBJ1-2,-,TRBV21-1,TGTGCCAGCAGCTCGCCGGGACAGGTCTTCTATGGCTACACCTTC,CASSSPGQVFYGYTF
-,TRBJ2-1,-,TRBV9,TGTGCCAGCAGCGTATCTCCGGAACCGCGGCGGGCCAATGAGCAGTTCTTC,CASSVSPEPRRANEQFF
-,TRBJ2-5,TRBD1,TRBV7-9,TGTGCCAGCAGCTTCGGGGACAGGGGAAAACAAGAGACCCAGTACTTC,CASSFGDRGKQETQYF
few,TRBJ2-1,TRBD2,TRBV7-9,TGTGCCAGCAGCTTAGGAGGCGGACTAGCGGGAGAAGAGCAGTTCTTC,CASSLGGGLAGEEQFF
many,TRBJ2-7,TRBD1,TRBV5-6,TGTGCCAGCAGCCGGGACAGGGTCACCTACGAGCAGTACTTC,CASSRDRVTYEQYF
-,TRBJ2-7,TRBD1,TRBV5-4,TGTGCCAGCAGCAAGACAGGGGGCCTCGAGCAGTACTTC,CASSKTGGLEQYF
-,TRBJ1-1,TRBD1,TRBV27,TGTGCCAGCAGTTTAAGCTGGACAGGGCACACTGAAGCTTTCTTT,CASSLSWTGHTEAFF
-,TRBJ1-4,TRBD1,TRBV2,TGTGCCAGCAGTGAGAGTACAGGGGGATCTGAAAAACTGTTTTTT,CASSESTGGSEKLFF
-,TRBJ1-6,-,TRBV30,TGTGCCTGGAGCGCTCCGGGACAACTCTCCTATAATTCACCCCTCCACTTT,CAWSAPGQLSYNSPLHF
-,TRBJ2-5,TRBD2,TRBV11-2,TGTGCCAGCAGCTCCATGGGCGGGGGGGCCCAGTACTTC,CASSSMGGGAQYF
-,TRBJ2-5,TRBD1,TRBV5-4,TGTGCCAGCAGCTTCCCAACAGGGGGCAGGGGAGAGACCCAGTACTTC,CASSFPTGGRGETQYF
few,TRBJ2-5,TRBD2,TRBV5-1,TGCGCCAGCAGCCTCTACTCGGGGGGGGAAAAGACCCAGTACTTC,CASSLYSGGEKTQYF
-,TRBJ2-7,-,TRBV19,TGTGCCAGTTCCCCTCAGGGGCACGGCGAGCAGTACTTC,CASSPQGHGEQYF
-,TRBJ2-5,TRBD2,TRBV30,TGTGCCTTTAGCGGGAGGGGATGGGAAGAGACCCAGTACTTC,CAFSGRGWEETQYF
-,TRBJ2-7,TRBD1,TRBV4-1,TGCGCCAGCAGCTTAAGGGACAGTCAGGCCTACGAGCAGTACTTC,CASSLRDSQAYEQYF
-,TRBJ1-5,TRBD1,TRBV28,TGTGCCAGCAGGGACAGGGGGCAGGGCAATCAGCCCCAGCATTTT,CASRDRGQGNQPQHF
few,TRBJ2-1,-,TRBV6-6,TGTGCCAGCAGTTCGCGGAACAATGAGCAGTTCTTC,CASSSRNNEQFF
-,TRBJ2-3,-,TRBV6-4,TGTGCCAGCCCGTTGTGGGGGCTGGCAGATACGCAGTATTTT,CASPLWGLADTQYF
-,TRBJ2-5,-,TRBV7-7,TGTGCCAGCAGCCGAGGACCAGGGGAGACCCAGTACTTC,CASSRGPGETQYF
few,TRBJ2-3,-,TRBV19,TGTGCCAGTAGTATAGTCCGGACTAGCACAGATACGCAGTATTTT,CASSIVRTSTDTQYF
few,TRBJ2-7,TRBD2,TRBV5-1,TGCGCCAGCAGCGCAGCCATCGGGGGGGCTTTGTACGAGCAGTACTTC,CASSAAIGGALYEQYF
-,TRBJ2-3,-,TRBV29-1,TGCAGCGTTCGAGGGCAGGGGACAGATACGCAGTATTTT,CSVRGQGTDTQYF
few,TRBJ2-1,TRBD2,TRBV2,TGTGCCAGCAGTGGAATAGCGGGAGGGAACAATGAGCAGTTCTTC,CASSGIAGGNNEQFF
-,TRBJ2-1,-,TRBV11-2,TGTGCCAGCTCGCCCGGTCTTGAGCAGTTCTTC,CASSPGLEQFF
-,TRBJ1-1,-,TRBV2,TGTGCCTCCACCAGGGAATGGACTGAAGCTTTCTTT,CASTREWTEAFF
few,TRBJ2-1,-,TRBV4-2,TGTGCCAGCAGCCCGACTAGCGGGGACAGGGGTGAGCAGTTCTTC,CASSPTSGDRGEQFF
few,TRBJ1-1,-,TRBV20-1,TGCAGTGCAAAACGGTACCCTGAAGCTTTCTTT,CSAKRYPEAFF
-,TRBJ2-1,-,TRBV14,TGTGCCAGCAGCCAAGATTACAGGCGTTACAATGAGCAGTTCTTC,CASSQDYRRYNEQFF
few,TRBJ2-2,TRBD2,TRBV23-1,TGCGCCAGCAGTCGAATTCTAGCGGGAGGTCTTCAGACCGGGGAGCTGTTTTTT,CASSRILAGGLQTGELFF
few,TRBJ2-5,TRBD2,TRBV7-2,TGTGCCAGCCGGGCGGGAGGGGCCGAGACCCAGTACTTC,CASRAGGAETQYF
few,TRBJ2-7,TRBD1,TRBV6-5,TGTGCCAGCAGTTCTCGGACAGGATATCCTTACGAGCAGTACTTC,CASSSRTGYPYEQYF
-,TRBJ2-3,-,TRBV30,TGTGCCTGGAGTGGGGCCCGATTGGTAGATACGCAGTATTTT,CAWSGARLVDTQYF
few,TRBJ1-2,-,TRBV30,TGTGCCTGGAGGCGGGGTGGGGAGCATGGCTACACCTTC,CAWRRGGEHGYTF
few,TRBJ2-5,-,TRBV7-8,TGTGCCAGCAGCGGAGTAGAAGAGACCCAGTACTTC,CASSGVEETQYF
-,TRBJ1-3,-,TRBV30,TGTGCCTGGAGCCTCAGCTCTGGAAACACCATATATTTT,CAWSLSSGNTIYF
-,TRBJ2-1,TRBD2,TRBV29-1,TGCAGCGTGCGACTAGCGGGAGGCTCCTCCTACAATGAGCAGTTCTTC,CSVRLAGGSSYNEQFF
few,TRBJ1-1,-,TRBV13,TGTGCCAGCAGCTTAGATGGGGGGAGCACTGAAGCTTTCTTT,CASSLDGGSTEAFF
few,TRBJ1-4,-,TRBV19,TGTGCCAGTAGTACTACAGGGTTATGGGGCGAAAAACTGTTTTTT,CASSTTGLWGEKLFF
few,TRBJ1-2,-,TRBV6-5,TGTGCCAGCAGTTACTCGAGGTCTCCCTCTGGCTACACCTTC,CASSYSRSPSGYTF
few,TRBJ2-1,TRBD1,TRBV5-4,TGTGCCAGCAGCTTGGCGGGGACAGTTCTGTATGAGCAGTTCTTC,CASSLAGTVLYEQFF
many,TRBJ1-1,-,TRBV5-1,TGCGCCAGCAGCCCCGGACTGGTCCCCGTTGCTTTCTTT,CASSPGLVPVAFF
-,TRBJ2-7,-,TRBV4-1,TGCGCCAGCAGCCCTACAGGGTTCGAGCAGTACTTC,CASSPTGFEQYF
few,TRBJ2-1,TRBD2,TRBV6-5,TGTGCCAGCAGCCTAGTTGGACTAGCGGGGCGACTCGAGTTCTTC,CASSLVGLAGRLEFF
few,TRBJ2-1,TRBD2,TRBV18,TGTGCCAGCTCACCGCGGACTAGCGGGTTGTCCTACAATGAGCAGTTCTTC,CASSPRTSGLSYNEQFF
-,TRBJ2-3,-,TRBV7-2,TGTGCCAGCAGCTTAGGGCAGGTAGGAGATACGCAGTATTTT,CASSLGQVGDTQYF
few,TRBJ2-3,TRBD2,TRBV6-1,TGTGCCAGCAGTGCCATCATGGCGGGGGGCGAGGGGTATTTT,CASSAIMAGGEGYF